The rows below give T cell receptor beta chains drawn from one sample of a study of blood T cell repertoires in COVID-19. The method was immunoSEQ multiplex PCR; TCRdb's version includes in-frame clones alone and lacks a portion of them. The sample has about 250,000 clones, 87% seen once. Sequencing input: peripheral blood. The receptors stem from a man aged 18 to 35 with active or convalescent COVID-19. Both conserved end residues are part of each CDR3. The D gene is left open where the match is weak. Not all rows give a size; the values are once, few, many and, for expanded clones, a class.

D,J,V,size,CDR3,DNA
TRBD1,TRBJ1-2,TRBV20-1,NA,CSASPYDRGLPLRGYTF,TGCAGTGCTAGTCCTTACGACAGGGGGCTCCCTCTCCGAGGCTACACCTTC
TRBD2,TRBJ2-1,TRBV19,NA,CASSALTSETYNEQFF,TGTGCCAGTAGTGCCCTGACTAGCGAGACCTACAATGAGCAGTTCTTC
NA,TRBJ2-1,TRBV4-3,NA,CASSQARGGQFF,TGCGCCAGCAGCCAAGCAAGGGGCGGGCAGTTCTTC
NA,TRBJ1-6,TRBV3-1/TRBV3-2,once,CASSQPGNFSPLHF,TGTGCCAGCAGCCAACCGGGGAATTTCTCACCCCTCCACTTT
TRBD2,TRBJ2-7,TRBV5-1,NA,CASSYLAALDYEQYF,TGCGCCAGCAGCTACCTAGCGGCCCTGGACTACGAGCAGTACTTC
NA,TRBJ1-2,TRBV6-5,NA,CASGRTLYYGYTF,TGTGCCAGCGGCAGGACTCTATACTATGGCTACACCTTC
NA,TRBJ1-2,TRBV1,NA,CTSSPRTGGTMRYTF,TGCACCAGCAGCCCGCGGACAGGGGGGACTATGAGATACACCTTC
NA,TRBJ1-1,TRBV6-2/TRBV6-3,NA,CASSFDPTILRNTEAFF,TGTGCCAGCAGTTTCGATCCGACTATACTGAGAAACACTGAAGCTTTCTTT
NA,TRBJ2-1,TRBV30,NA,CAWSVGGGGNEQFF,TGTGCCTGGAGTGTAGGGGGGGGAGGTAATGAGCAGTTCTTC
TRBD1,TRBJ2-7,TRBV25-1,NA,CASSERGQGGPYEQYF,TGTGCCAGCAGTGAACGCGGACAGGGTGGCCCCTACGAGCAGTACTTC
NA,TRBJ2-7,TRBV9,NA,CASSGHRTYEQYF,TGTGCCAGCAGCGGACACCGGACCTACGAGCAGTACTTC
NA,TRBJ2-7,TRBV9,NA,CASSERQGLADEQYF,TGTGCCAGCAGCGAAAGACAGGGACTCGCCGACGAGCAGTACTTC
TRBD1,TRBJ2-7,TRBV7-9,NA,CASSLAEWQGAYEQYF,TGTGCCAGCAGCTTAGCAGAGTGGCAGGGGGCTTACGAGCAGTACTTC
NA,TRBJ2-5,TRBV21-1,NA,CASSKGTSGKQETQYF,TGTGCCAGCAGCAAAGGTACTAGCGGAAAGCAAGAGACCCAGTACTTC
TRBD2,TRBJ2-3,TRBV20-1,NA,CSASGTSGGTDTQYF,TGCAGTGCTAGTGGGACTAGCGGGGGCACAGATACGCAGTATTTT
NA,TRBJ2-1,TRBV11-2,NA,CASSLDTGEQFF,TGTGCCAGCAGCTTAGATACAGGCGAGCAGTTCTTC
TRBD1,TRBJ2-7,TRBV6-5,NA,CASRKQGATGEQYF,TGTGCCAGCAGAAAACAGGGGGCTACCGGGGAGCAGTACTTC